This T cell receptor beta chain was found in a study of glioma-infiltrating T cells. Findings and caveats of the study: Tissue-blood divergence was below expectation in non-neoplastic patients, above in gliomas.

Using RNA template, CDR3s of TCR alpha and beta were amplified with iRepertoire arm-PCR. For one-step reverse transcription and amplification, about 90-450 ng of tissue mRNA or PBMC total RNA was used. Each CDR3 protein gets one entry after TCRdb re-called the multiplex PCR reads with MiXCR. The table records 150,000 to 200,000 distinct CDR3 sequences, more than 25% of them present only once. Note on this clonotype: Its antigen is still unknown.

This CDR3 spans 17 amino acids. Germline V gene data show CDR1 as ENHRY and CDR2 as SYGVKD. With 0 bases clipped from V and 1 base from J, the junction kept 3 bases outside the gene matches. Material for sequencing was glioma tissue, nonneoplastic brain tissue, or PBMCs (not recorded which). The receptor was isolated from a human donor with low-grade glioma or glioblastoma, undergoing nonglioma brain surgery, or in good health (not recorded which). The V call is TRBV10-3, the J call TRBJ2-2, with TRBD1 identical over 9 bases. CDR3 in amino acids: CAISESRGQGNTGELFF. The CDR3 DNA follows: TGTGCCATCAGTGAGTCAAGGGGACAGGGGAACACCGGGGAGCTGTTTTTT.